Listed below are T cell receptor beta chains from one sample, sequenced in a study of T cell repertoires in cytomegalovirus infection. Each CDR3 protein gets one entry after TCRdb re-called the reads with MiXCR. The sample has around 280,000 distinct CDR3 sequences; roughly 13% are singletons. The sequenced sample was PBMCs. Receptors were obtained from a human donor in good health (CMV status not recorded). Some clones in this sample may be carry-over from other donors' samples. Both conserved end residues are part of each CDR3. Fields, in order: V gene, clone size, J gene, CDR3 length, D gene, CDR3 protein, CDR3 DNA. The D gene is left open where the match is weak. Clone size is shown for a subset of rows, as once, few, many or a class of expanded clone.

TRBV6-2/TRBV6-3	.	TRBJ1-5	13	TRBD1	CASSQGQNQPQHF	TGTGCCAGCAGCCAGGGACAGAATCAGCCCCAGCATTTT
TRBV7-2	many	TRBJ2-3	13	.	CASSLGPADTQYF	TGTGCCAGCAGCTTAGGGCCGGCAGATACGCAGTATTTT
TRBV3-1	few	TRBJ2-3	18	TRBD2	CASSQAGTRGLGADTQYF	TGTGCCAGCAGCCAAGCCGGGACTAGAGGTTTAGGAGCAGATACGCAGTATTTT
TRBV12-3/TRBV12-4	.	TRBJ2-1	14	TRBD2	CASSLGTSGSEQFF	TGTGCCAGCAGTTTAGGGACTAGCGGGAGTGAGCAGTTCTTC
TRBV7-2	many	TRBJ2-7	12	.	CASSAPGGEQYF	TGTGCCAGCAGCGCCCCCGGTGGTGAGCAGTACTTC
TRBV6-5	few	TRBJ1-1	13	.	CASSSLRYTEAFF	TGTGCCAGCAGTTCCTTACGTTACACTGAAGCTTTCTTT
TRBV20-1	.	TRBJ2-5	15	.	CSAPGASVNQETQYF	TGCAGTGCCCCAGGGGCTAGCGTGAACCAAGAGACCCAGTACTTC
TRBV28	many	TRBJ2-6	17	TRBD1	CASSAGTGSPGANVLTF	TGTGCCAGCAGTGCCGGGACAGGGTCTCCTGGGGCCAACGTCCTGACTTTC
TRBV12-3/TRBV12-4	many	TRBJ1-5	14	.	CASSFSAGDQPQHF	TGTGCCAGCAGTTTTTCTGCGGGGGATCAGCCCCAGCATTTT
TRBV29-1	many	TRBJ2-5	13	TRBD1	CSVTGALQETQYF	TGCAGCGTTACAGGGGCTCTCCAAGAGACCCAGTACTTC
TRBV7-9	many	TRBJ2-1	13	.	CASSSGGRGEQFF	TGTGCCAGCAGCTCCGGGGGGCGGGGAGAGCAGTTCTTC
TRBV18	.	TRBJ1-5	15	.	CASSQDLTGGRPQHF	TGTGCCAGCTCCCAAGACTTGACAGGTGGTCGGCCCCAGCATTTT
TRBV4-3	.	TRBJ2-5	14	TRBD1	CASSQGTGRETQYF	TGCGCCAGCAGCCAAGGGACAGGCCGAGAGACCCAGTACTTC
TRBV7-2	many	TRBJ2-1	13	.	CASSLTQGNEQFF	TGTGCCAGCAGCCTAACCCAGGGCAATGAGCAGTTCTTC
TRBV28	many	TRBJ1-4	12	TRBD1	CASGTGGEKLFF	TGTGCCAGCGGGACAGGCGGGGAAAAACTGTTTTTT
TRBV7-3	many	TRBJ2-1	13	.	CASSLATRNEQFF	TGTGCCAGCAGCTTGGCTACTAGAAATGAGCAGTTCTTC
TRBV19	many	TRBJ2-1	13	.	CASSPEGRNEQFF	TGTGCCAGTAGTCCCGAGGGCCGGAATGAGCAGTTCTTC
TRBV6-6	few	TRBJ1-4	15	TRBD1	CASSYARTGDEKLFF	TGTGCCAGCAGTTACGCCCGGACAGGGGATGAAAAACTGTTTTTT
TRBV14	.	TRBJ1-6	13	.	CASSLIGESPLHF	TGTGCCAGCAGCCTAATCGGGGAGTCACCCCTCCACTTT
TRBV18	few	TRBJ2-5	15	TRBD2	CASSTDGGGRETQYF	TGTGCCAGCTCAACCGATGGCGGGGGACGGGAGACCCAGTACTTC
TRBV28	many	TRBJ2-4	15	.	CASSYSVMAKNIQYF	TGTGCCAGCAGTTATAGTGTGATGGCCAAAAACATTCAGTACTTC
TRBV20-1	.	TRBJ1-1	14	.	CSARDNLGGTEAFF	TGCAGTGCTAGAGATAACCTCGGCGGCACTGAAGCTTTCTTT
TRBV29-1	few	TRBJ2-1	13	TRBD2	CSVRTSDYNEQFF	TGCAGCGTTCGGACTAGCGATTACAATGAGCAGTTCTTC
TRBV28	many	TRBJ2-5	16	TRBD2	CASSVFSGGGQETQYF	TGTGCCAGCAGTGTTTTCTCGGGAGGAGGGCAAGAGACCCAGTACTTC
TRBV20-1	few	TRBJ2-1	16	TRBD2	CSAASFAGGSYNEQFF	TGCAGTGCAGCCTCCTTCGCGGGAGGGTCCTACAATGAGCAGTTCTTC
TRBV12-3/TRBV12-4	few	TRBJ1-1	12	.	CAISDRNTEAFF	TGTGCCATCTCTGACAGGAACACTGAAGCTTTCTTT
TRBV3-1	few	TRBJ1-1	15	.	CASSQTPGHSTEAFF	TGTGCCAGCAGCCAAACCCCGGGACACAGCACTGAAGCTTTCTTT
TRBV2	few	TRBJ2-3	16	TRBD1	CASSGDSFSSTDTQYF	TGTGCCAGCAGTGGGGACAGTTTCTCTAGCACAGATACGCAGTATTTT
TRBV7-9	many	TRBJ2-2	13	.	CASSHSEDRELFF	TGTGCCAGCAGCCACAGTGAAGACAGGGAGCTGTTTTTT